Following are 13 T cell receptor beta chains from one sample sequenced in a study of T cells after somatic rescue of genetic block. The method was immunoSEQ multiplex PCR; TCRdb's version includes in-frame clones alone and lacks a portion of them. The table lists some 67,000 clones, under 95% of them singletons. Material: peripheral blood mononuclear cells (PBMCs). The source of these receptors is a middle-aged man.

The chain has TRBV6-5 and TRBJ2-3; TRBD1 matches at 7 bases. Germline V gene lookup returns CDR1 MNHEY and CDR2 SVGAGI. The CDR3 totals 14 residues. The V and J ends lost 6 bases and 6 bases, in that order; junction bases with no gene match: 9. CDR3 residues: CASRPGTDADTQYF. DNA of the CDR3: TGTGCCAGCAGGCCCGGGACAGACGCGGATACGCAGTATTTT.

In its sample, this clone was seen once. The V gene is TRBV29-1, the J gene TRBJ1-1; TRBD1 aligns across 9 bases. Germline-derived CDR1 and CDR2 are SQVTM and ANQGSEA. Trimming removed 7 bases from V and 4 bases from J; junction bases left unmatched: 7. The CDR3 extends over 13 amino acids. The CDR3, as DNA: TGCAGCGCCACAGGGGGCTGGTCCACTGAAGCTTTCTTT. Amino acids: CSATGGWSTEAFF.

The J gene is TRBJ1-2, the V gene TRBV5-1; D is perhaps TRBD1 (5 bases). The CDR3 sequence is 13 residues long. Between the trimmed V and J ends, which lost 4 bases and 2 bases, there was a span of 9 bases. Germline V gene lookup returns CDR1 SGHRS and CDR2 YFSETQ. CDR3 bases: TGCGCCAGCAGCGAGGGGATCAACTATGGCTACACCTTC. It is translated as CASSEGINYGYTF.

The chain employs TRBV6-5 and TRBJ2-2; TRBD1 might be the D (6 bases). There are 14 residues in the CDR3. The germline CDR1 and CDR2 sequences are MNHEY and SVGAGI. V was clipped by 6 bases and J by 5 bases, with 13 bases between them. The CDR3 DNA reads as TGTGCCAGCAGCGCCGGGACAACGACCGGGGAGCTGTTTTTT. This sequence encodes CASSAGTTTGELFF.

The chain recombines TRBV5-6 with TRBJ2-5, with 7 bases identical to TRBD2. The CDR3 runs 15 residues. The germline gives CDR1 SGHDT, CDR2 YYEEEE. The ends lost 0 bases at V and 3 bases at J; junction bases unmatched: 5. In nucleotides, the CDR3 is TGTGCCAGCAGCTTGGTCCCAGGGAGGGAAGAGACCCAGTACTTC. It translates to CASSLVPGREETQYF.

CDR3 sequence: CASSALVNEQFF. The CDR3 nucleotides are TGTGCCAGCAGCGCCCTCGTGAATGAGCAGTTCTTC. The chain joins TRBV9 to TRBJ2-1; D ambiguous. Deletions cut 3 bases from V and 7 bases from J, with 8 bases between. Germline V lookup: CDR1 SGDLS, CDR2 YYNGEE. The CDR3 totals 12 residues.

This clone has a single count. V and J are TRBV6-6 and TRBJ1-2; no clear D gene. From germline, CDR1 is MNHNY and CDR2 SVGAGI (reference sequence). This CDR3 region has 14 residues. Trimming took off 0 bases at V and 7 bases at J, with 12 bases between the two ends. The DNA of the CDR3 is TGTGCCAGCAGTTACTCGACTCAGGTCTCTGGCTACACCTTC. It specifies CASSYSTQVSGYTF.

The chain uses TRBV5-1 and TRBJ1-6; 8 nucleotides agree with TRBD1. This CDR3 has 15 amino acids. Germline CDR1 reads SGHRS; CDR2 reads YFSETQ. The ends lost 0 bases at V and 9 bases at J; junction bases unmatched: 5. CDR3 nucleotides: TGCGCCAGCAGCTTGGAAGGGACAGGATCTTCACCCCTCCACTTT. Its translation is CASSLEGTGSSPLHF.

The chain is built from TRBV5-6 and TRBJ2-3; possible D gene TRBD2, 5 bases. Per germline, CDR1 SGHDT and CDR2 YYEEEE. V was trimmed by 4 bases and J by 4 bases, leaving 16 bases between them. The CDR3 is made up of 15 amino acids. The CDR3 loop reads CASSPGLLAADTQYF. CDR3 DNA sequence: TGTGCCAGCAGCCCTGGTCTGCTAGCCGCAGATACGCAGTATTTT.

This clone appeared a single time. This chain connects TRBV19 to TRBJ2-7; D may be TRBD2 (5 bases). With 3 bases removed from V and 3 bases from J, the gap between germline ends came to 15 bases. The CDR3 length is 15 residues. Looked up from germline, CDR1 is LNHDA and CDR2 is SQIVND (reference sequence). CDR3 sequence reads: CASSIRPIEGYEQYF. Written as DNA, the CDR3 is TGTGCCAGTAGTATCCGCCCGATAGAGGGCTACGAGCAGTACTTC.

CDR3 in DNA: TGCGCCAGCAGTCTGGGGGTTGGGGAGACCCAGTACTTC. This encodes CASSLGVGETQYF. The rearrangement links TRBV4-1 to TRBJ2-5; either TRBD1 or TRBD2 may fit D (5 bases each). Germline lookup yields CDR1 MGHRA and CDR2 YSYEKL. V was pared by 6 bases and J by 5 bases, with 13 bases between. CDR3 size: 13 residues.

This clone was observed a single time. The V gene is TRBV16, the J gene TRBJ1-1, with D hard to call. The CDR3 covers 14 residues. V was cut by 7 bases and J by 4 bases, with 16 bases left in between. Germline lookup yields CDR1 KGHSY and CDR2 FQNENV. The DNA of the CDR3 is TGTGCCAGCACAATCGTCGGGTTATCCACTGAAGCTTTCTTT. Protein product: CASTIVGLSTEAFF.

V and J are TRBV10-3 and TRBJ2-5; TRBD2 agrees at 9 bases. Trimming took 11 bases from V and 5 from J; bases not matched to a gene: 9. This CDR3 comprises 13 residues. Per the germline V gene, CDR1 is ENHRY and CDR2 is SYGVKD. CDR3 in amino acids: CAVQRGAGETQYF. DNA for the CDR3: TGTGCCGTTCAGCGGGGGGCAGGGGAGACCCAGTACTTC.